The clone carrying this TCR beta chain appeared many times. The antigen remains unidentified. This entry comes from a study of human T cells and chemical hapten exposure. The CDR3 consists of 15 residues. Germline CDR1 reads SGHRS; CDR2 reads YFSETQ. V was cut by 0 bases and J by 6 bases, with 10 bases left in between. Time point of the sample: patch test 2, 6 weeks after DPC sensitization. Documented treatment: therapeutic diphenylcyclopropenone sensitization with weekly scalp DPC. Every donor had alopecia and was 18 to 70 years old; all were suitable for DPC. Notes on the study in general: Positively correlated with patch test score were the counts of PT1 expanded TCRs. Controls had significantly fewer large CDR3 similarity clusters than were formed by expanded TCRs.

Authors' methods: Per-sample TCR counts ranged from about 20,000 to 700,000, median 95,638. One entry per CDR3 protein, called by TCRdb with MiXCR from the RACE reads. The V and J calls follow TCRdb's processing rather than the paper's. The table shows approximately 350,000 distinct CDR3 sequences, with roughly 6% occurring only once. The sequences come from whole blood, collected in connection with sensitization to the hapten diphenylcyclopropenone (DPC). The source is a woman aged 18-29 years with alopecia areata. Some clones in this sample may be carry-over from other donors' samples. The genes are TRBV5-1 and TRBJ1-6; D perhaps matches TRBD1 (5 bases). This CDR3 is CASSLVTAGNSPLHF. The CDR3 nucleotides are TGCGCCAGCAGCTTGGTGACAGCCGGTAATTCACCCCTCCACTTT. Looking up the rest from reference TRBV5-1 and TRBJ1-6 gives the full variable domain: KAGVTQTPRYLIKTRGQQVTLSCSPISGHRSVSWYQQTPGQGLQFLFEYFSETQRNKGNFPGRFSGRQFSNSRSEMNVSTLELGDSALYLCASSLVTAGNSPLHFGNGTRLTVT.